This TCR beta chain comes out of a study of low-dose radiotherapy and immunotherapy resistance in tumors. Looking at the study overall: Fractions of 0.5 Gy went to Cohort 1 every 2 weeks, totaling 6.5 Gy. Cohort 2 was treated with 1 Gy per fraction every two weeks, amounting to 13 Gy across 26 weeks.

Primers used for first-strand cDNA, a TRAV- and TRBV-specific set, covered both alpha and beta chains. It was with a constant-region primer and a V-primer adapter that TCRs were amplified over roughly 18 PCR cycles. Amplification of isolated mRNA was accomplished via in vitro transcription. TCRdb ran MiXCR on the reads and lists one entry per CDR3 protein. The sample holds tens of thousands of distinct CDR3 sequences, around 27% seen once. There are 12 residues in the CDR3. Trimming at V came to 6 bases and at J to 8 bases, leaving 7 bases not matched to a gene. Germline values: CDR1 DFQATT, CDR2 SNEGSKA (reference sequence). This clonotype has ten or more counts. Time point noted: before trial treatment. Patients eligible had advanced solid tumors without tumor-infiltrating lymphocytes.

Sequenced here: PBMCs, sampled before treatment. The clonotype comes from a male donor with prostate cancer. V usage is TRBV20-1 and J usage is TRBJ2-1; 7 nucleotides match TRBD1. The CDR3 here is CSAARTGYEQFF. The CDR3 bases are TGCAGTGCGGCCCGGACAGGTTATGAGCAGTTCTTC.